This record covers a single T cell receptor beta chain. This CDR3 is 15 amino acids long. The germline gives CDR1 SEHNR, CDR2 FQNEAQ (reference sequence). Trimming took 5 bases from V and 6 from J; bases not matched to a gene: 9. This sample was included in a study of blood T cell repertoires in COVID-19. As for the study in general: Samples representing acute and convalescent COVID-19 were sourced from the United States, Italy and Spain. The cDNA or gDNA used as material had been derived from T cells, B-cell-depleted T cells, or PBMCs.

In the original analysis: Estimates of nucleated cell counts were drawn from the amplification of reference gene primers. Assay: immunoSEQ multiplex PCR; the TCRdb copy retains only in-frame clones and omits some. V, J and clone size were drawn from that table, and D and trimming were deduced from the DNA. The repertoire holds about 44,000 clones, with approximately 87% as singletons. Material: peripheral blood. This chain uses TRBV7-9 with TRBJ2-2; 7 positions match TRBD1. The sequence came from a human donor in a cohort sampled during active COVID-19. In DNA, the CDR3 is TGTGCCAGCAGCCCCTCCCAGGGGGTCCCCGGGGAGCTGTTTTTT. It is translated as CASSPSQGVPGELFF.